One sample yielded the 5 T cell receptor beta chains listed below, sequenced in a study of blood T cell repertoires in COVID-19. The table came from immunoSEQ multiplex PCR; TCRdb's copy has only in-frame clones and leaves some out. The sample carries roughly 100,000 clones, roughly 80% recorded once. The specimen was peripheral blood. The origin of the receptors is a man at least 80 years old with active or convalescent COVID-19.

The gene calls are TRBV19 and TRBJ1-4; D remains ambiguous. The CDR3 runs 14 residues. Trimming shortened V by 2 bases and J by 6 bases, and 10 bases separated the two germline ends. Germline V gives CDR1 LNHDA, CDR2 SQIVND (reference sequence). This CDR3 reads CASSILGRDEKLFF. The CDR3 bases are TGTGCCAGTAGTATATTGGGGAGGGATGAAAAACTGTTTTTT.

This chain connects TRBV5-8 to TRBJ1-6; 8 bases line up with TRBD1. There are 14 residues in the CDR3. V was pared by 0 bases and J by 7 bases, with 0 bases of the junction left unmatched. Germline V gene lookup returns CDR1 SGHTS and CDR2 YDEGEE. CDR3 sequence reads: CASSLDRGNSPLHF. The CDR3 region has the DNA TGTGCCAGCAGCTTGGACAGGGGGAATTCACCCCTCCACTTT. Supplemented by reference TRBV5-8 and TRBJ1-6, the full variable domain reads EAGVTQSPTHLIKTRGQQATLRCSPISGHTSVYWYQQALGLGLQFLLWYDEGEERNRGNFPPRFSGRQFPNYSSELNVNALELEDSALYLCASSLDRGNSPLHFGNGTRLTVT.

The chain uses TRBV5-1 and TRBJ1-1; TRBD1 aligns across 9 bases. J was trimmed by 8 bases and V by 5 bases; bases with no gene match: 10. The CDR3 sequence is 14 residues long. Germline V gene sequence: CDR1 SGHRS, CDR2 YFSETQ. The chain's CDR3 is CASRYAFTGGEAFF. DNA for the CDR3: TGCGCCAGCAGATATGCCTTTACAGGGGGCGAAGCTTTCTTT. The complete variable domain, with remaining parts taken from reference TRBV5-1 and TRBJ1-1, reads KAGVTQTPRYLIKTRGQQVTLSCSPISGHRSVSWYQQTPGQGLQFLFEYFSETQRNKGNFPGRFSGRQFSNSRSEMNVSTLELGDSALYLCASRYAFTGGEAFFGQGTRLTVV.

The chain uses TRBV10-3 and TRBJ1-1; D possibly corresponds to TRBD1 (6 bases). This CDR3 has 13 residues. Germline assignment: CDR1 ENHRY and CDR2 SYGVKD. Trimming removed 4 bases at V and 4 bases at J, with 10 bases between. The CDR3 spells CAISVSGATEAFF. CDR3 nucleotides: TGTGCCATCAGTGTATCAGGGGCCACTGAAGCTTTCTTT.

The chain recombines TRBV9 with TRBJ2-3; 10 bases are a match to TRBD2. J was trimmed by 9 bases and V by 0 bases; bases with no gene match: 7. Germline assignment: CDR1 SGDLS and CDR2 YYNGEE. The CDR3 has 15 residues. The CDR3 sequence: CASSVESSGGQTQYF. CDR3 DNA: TGTGCCAGCAGCGTAGAATCTAGCGGGGGCCAAACGCAGTATTTT.